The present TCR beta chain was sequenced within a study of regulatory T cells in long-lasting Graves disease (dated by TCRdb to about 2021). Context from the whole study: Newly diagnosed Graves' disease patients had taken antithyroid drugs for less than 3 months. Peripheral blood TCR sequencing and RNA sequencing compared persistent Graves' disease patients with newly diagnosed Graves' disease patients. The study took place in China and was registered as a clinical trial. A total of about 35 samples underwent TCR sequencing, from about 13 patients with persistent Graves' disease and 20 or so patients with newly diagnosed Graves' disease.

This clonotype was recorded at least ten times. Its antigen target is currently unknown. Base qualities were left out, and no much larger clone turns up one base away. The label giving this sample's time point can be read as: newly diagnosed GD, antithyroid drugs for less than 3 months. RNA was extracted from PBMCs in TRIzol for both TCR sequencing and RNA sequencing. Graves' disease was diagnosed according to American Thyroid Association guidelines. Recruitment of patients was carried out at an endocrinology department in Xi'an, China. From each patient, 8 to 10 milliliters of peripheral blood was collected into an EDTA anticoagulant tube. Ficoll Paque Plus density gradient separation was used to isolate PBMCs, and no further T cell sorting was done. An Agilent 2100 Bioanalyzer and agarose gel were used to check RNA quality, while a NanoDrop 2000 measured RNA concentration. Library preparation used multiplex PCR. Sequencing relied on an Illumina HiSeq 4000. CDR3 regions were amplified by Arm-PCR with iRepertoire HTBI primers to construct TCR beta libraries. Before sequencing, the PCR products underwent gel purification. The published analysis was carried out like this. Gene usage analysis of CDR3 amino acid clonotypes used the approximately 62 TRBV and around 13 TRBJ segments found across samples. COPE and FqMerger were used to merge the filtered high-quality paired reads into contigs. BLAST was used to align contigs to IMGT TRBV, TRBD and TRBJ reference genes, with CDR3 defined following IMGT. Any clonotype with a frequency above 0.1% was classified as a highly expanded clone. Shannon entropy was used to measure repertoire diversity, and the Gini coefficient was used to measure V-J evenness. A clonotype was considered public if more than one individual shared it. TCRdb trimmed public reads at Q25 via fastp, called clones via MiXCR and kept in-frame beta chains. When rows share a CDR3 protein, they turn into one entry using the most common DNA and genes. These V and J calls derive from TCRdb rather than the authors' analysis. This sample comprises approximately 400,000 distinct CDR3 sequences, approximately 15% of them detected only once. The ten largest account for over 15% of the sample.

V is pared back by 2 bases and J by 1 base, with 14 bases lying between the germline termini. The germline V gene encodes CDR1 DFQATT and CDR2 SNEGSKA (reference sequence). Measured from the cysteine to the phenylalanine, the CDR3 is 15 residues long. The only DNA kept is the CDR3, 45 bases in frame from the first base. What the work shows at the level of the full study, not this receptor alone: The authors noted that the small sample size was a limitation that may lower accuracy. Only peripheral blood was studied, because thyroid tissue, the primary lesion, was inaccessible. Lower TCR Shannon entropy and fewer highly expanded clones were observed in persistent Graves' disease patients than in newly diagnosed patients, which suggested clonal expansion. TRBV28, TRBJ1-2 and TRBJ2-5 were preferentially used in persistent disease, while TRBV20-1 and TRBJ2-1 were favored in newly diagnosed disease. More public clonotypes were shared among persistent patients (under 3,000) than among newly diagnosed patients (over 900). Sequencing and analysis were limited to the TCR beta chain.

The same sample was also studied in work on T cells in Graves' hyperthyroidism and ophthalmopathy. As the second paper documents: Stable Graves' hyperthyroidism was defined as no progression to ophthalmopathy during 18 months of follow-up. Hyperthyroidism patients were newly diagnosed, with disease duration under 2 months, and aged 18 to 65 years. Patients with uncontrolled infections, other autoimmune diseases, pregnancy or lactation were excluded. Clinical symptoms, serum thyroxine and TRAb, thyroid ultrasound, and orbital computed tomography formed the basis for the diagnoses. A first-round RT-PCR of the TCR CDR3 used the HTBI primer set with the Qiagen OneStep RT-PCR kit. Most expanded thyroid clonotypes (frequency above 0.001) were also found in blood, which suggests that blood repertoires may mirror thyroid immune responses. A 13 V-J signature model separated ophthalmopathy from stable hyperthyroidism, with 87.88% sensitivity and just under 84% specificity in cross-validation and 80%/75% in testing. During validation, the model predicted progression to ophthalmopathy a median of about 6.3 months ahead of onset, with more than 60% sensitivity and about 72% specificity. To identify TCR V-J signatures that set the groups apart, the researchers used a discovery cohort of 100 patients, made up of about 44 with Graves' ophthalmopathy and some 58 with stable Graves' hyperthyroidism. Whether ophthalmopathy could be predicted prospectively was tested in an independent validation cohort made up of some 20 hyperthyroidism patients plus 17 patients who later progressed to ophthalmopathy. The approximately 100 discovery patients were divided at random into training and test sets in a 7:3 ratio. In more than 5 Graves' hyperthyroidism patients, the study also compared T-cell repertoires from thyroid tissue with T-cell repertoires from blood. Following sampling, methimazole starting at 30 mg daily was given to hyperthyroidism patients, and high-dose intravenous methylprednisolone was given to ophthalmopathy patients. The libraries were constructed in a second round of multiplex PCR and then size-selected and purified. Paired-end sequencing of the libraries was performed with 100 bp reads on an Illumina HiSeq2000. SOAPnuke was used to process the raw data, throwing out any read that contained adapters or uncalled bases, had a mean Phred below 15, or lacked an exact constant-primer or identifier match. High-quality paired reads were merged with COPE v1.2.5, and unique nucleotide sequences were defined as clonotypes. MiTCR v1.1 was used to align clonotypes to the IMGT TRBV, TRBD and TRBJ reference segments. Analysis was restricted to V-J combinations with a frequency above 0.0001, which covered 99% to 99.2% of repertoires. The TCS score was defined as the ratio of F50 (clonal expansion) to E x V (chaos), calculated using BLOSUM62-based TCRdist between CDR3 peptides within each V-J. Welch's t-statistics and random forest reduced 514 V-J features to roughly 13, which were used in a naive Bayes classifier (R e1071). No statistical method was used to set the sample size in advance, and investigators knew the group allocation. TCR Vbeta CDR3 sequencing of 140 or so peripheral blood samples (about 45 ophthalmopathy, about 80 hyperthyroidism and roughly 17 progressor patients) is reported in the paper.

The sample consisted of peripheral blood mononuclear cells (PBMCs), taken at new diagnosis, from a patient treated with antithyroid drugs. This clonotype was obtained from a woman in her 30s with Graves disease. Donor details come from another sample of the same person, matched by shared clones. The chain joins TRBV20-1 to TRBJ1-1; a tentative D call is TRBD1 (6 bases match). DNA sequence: TGCAGTGCTAGACGCCCTAGGGGACAGAACACTGAAGCTTTCTTT. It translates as CSARRPRGQNTEAFF.